These 8 T cell receptor beta chains originate from one sample sequenced in a study of blood T cell repertoires in COVID-19. Clones were sequenced by immunoSEQ multiplex PCR, and TCRdb holds only the in-frame ones, with some missing. There are hundreds of thousands of clones in the sample; around 89% occur only once, and 4% to 5.5% lies in the top ten. Sequences were obtained from peripheral blood. Source of these receptors: a young woman with acute or convalescent COVID-19.

This clone turned up a few times. The rearrangement uses TRBV7-6 and TRBJ2-1, with 7 positions matching TRBD2. Per germline, CDR1 SGHVS and CDR2 FNYEAQ. V shed 4 bases, J shed 6 bases, and the junction held 9 bases outside the gene matches. This CDR3 contains 15 residues. CDR3 loop: CASSSLAAPVNEQFF. The CDR3 DNA reads TGTGCCAGCAGCTCCCTAGCGGCCCCGGTCAATGAGCAGTTCTTC.

V usage is TRBV6-5 and J usage is TRBJ1-3, with D possibly being TRBD1 (5 bases). The V end lost 5 bases, the J end lost 0 bases, and 11 bases lay between the germline ends. The length of the CDR3 is 15 residues. The germline CDR1 and CDR2 sequences are MNHEY and SVGAGI. Here the CDR3 reads CASSPQASSGNTIYF. CDR3 DNA sequence: TGTGCCAGCAGTCCACAGGCGAGCTCTGGAAACACCATATATTTT.

J is TRBJ2-3 and V is TRBV18; no firm D call. CDR1 and CDR2 from the germline V gene are KGHSH and LQKENI. The CDR3 runs 16 residues. With 4 bases removed from V and 0 bases from J, the gap between germline ends came to 14 bases. For the CDR3, the DNA is TGTGCCAGCTCACGCATAATAGATTTTAGCACAGATACGCAGTATTTT. The encoded protein is CASSRIIDFSTDTQYF.

V usage is TRBV5-1 and J usage is TRBJ2-5, with a possible D match to TRBD1 (6 bases). The V and J ends lost 4 bases and 5 bases respectively, with 15 bases between them. CDR3 length: 14 amino acids. Germline lookup yields CDR1 SGHRS and CDR2 YFSETQ. The CDR3 region has the DNA TGCGCCAGCAGCACAGGACAGTCGTGGGAGACCCAGTACTTC. It codes for CASSTGQSWETQYF.

V and J are TRBV2 and TRBJ1-2; no clear D gene. Germline V gene lookup returns CDR1 SNHLY and CDR2 FYNNEI. The CDR3 is 17 amino acids. V was trimmed by 5 bases and J by 4 bases, leaving 23 bases between them. As DNA, the CDR3 is TGTGCCAGCAGTTCCAGACAAGGCCCCAAAGCTGGCTATGGCTACACCTTC. It is translated as CASSSRQGPKAGYGYTF.

The rearrangement links TRBV3-1 (or the pseudogene TRBV3-2) to TRBJ2-7; 8 bases are a match to TRBD1. V shed 0 bases and J 2 bases; nucleotides not matched to a gene: 6. The CDR3 has 16 amino acids. Germline V gene sequence: CDR1 LGHDT, CDR2 YNNKEL (reference sequence). Here the CDR3 DNA reads TGTGCCAGCAGCCAAGATTTGGCAGGGGGCCCCTACGAGCAGTACTTC. This encodes CASSQDLAGGPYEQYF.

The chain employs TRBV30 and TRBJ1-1; TRBD1 matches at 10 bases. The J segment lost 0 bases and the V segment lost 4 bases, leaving 20 bases of the junction unmatched. Germline-derived CDR1 and CDR2 are GTSNPN and SVGIG (reference sequence). This CDR3 has 20 residues. This CDR3 reads CAWNSGWGPGQGTMNTEAFF. CDR3 DNA sequence: TGTGCCTGGAACTCAGGATGGGGGCCGGGACAGGGGACGATGAACACTGAAGCTTTCTTT.

The chain combines TRBV6-2 or TRBV6-3 with TRBJ1-4; no definite D call. The length of the CDR3 is 14 residues. V shed 6 bases and J shed 0 bases, with 8 bases lying between them. CDR1 is MNHEY, CDR2 SVGEGT, per germline. This CDR3 reads CASSDTATNEKLFF. The CDR3 DNA reads as TGTGCCAGCAGCGACACGGCAACTAATGAAAAACTGTTTTTT.